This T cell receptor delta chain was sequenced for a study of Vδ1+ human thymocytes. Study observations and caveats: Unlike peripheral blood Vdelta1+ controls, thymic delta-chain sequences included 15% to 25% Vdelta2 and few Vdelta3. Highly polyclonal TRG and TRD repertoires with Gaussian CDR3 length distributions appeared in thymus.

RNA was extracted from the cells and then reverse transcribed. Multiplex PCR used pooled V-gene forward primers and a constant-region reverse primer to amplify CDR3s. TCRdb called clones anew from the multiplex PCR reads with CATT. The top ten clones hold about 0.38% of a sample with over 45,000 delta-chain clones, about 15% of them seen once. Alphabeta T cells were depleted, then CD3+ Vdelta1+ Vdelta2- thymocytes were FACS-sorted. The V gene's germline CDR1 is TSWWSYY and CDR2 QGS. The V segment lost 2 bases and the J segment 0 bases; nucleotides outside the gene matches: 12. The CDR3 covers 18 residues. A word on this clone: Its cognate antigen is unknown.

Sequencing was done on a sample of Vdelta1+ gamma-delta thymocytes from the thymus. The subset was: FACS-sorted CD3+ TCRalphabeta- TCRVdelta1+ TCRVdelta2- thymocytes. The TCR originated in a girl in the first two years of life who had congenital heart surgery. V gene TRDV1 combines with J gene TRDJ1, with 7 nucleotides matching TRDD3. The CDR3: CALGEMSLSGGYTDKLIF. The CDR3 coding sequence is TGTGCTCTTGGGGAAATGAGCCTCTCTGGGGGTTACACCGATAAACTCATCTTT.